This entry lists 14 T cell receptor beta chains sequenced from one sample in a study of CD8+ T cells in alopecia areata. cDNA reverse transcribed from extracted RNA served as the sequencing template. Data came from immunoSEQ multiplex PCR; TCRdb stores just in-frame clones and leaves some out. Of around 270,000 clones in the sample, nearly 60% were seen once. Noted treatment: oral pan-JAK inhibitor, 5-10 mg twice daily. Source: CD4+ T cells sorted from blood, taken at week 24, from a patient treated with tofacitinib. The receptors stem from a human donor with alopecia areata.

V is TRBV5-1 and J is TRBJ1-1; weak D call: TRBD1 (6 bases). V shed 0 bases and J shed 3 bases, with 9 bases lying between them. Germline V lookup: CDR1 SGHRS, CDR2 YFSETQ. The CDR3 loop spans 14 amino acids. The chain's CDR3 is CASSLGRGDTEAFF. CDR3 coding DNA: TGCGCCAGCAGCTTGGGCAGGGGAGACACTGAAGCTTTCTTT.

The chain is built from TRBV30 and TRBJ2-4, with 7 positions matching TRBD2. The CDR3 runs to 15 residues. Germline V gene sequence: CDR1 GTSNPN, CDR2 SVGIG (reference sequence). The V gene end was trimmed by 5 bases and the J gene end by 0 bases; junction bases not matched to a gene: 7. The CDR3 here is CAWASGLIAKNIQYF. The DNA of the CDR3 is TGTGCCTGGGCTAGCGGACTTATAGCCAAAAACATTCAGTACTTC.

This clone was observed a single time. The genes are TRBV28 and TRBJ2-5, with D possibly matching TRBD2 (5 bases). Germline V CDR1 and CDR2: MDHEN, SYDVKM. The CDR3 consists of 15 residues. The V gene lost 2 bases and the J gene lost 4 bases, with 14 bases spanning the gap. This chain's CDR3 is CASSLDGVPIETQYF. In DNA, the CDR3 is TGTGCCAGCAGTTTAGACGGGGTTCCCATAGAGACCCAGTACTTC.

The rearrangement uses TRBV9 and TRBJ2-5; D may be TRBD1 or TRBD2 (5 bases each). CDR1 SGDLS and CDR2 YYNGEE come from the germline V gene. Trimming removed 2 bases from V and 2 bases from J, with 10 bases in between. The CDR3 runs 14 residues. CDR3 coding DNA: TGTGCCAGCAGCGTCACGGGACGTCAAGAGACCCAGTACTTC. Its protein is CASSVTGRQETQYF.

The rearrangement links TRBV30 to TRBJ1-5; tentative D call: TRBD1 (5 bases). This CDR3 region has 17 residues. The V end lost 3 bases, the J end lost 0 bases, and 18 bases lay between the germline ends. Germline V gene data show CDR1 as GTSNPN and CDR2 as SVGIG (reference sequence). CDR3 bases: TGTGCCTGGAGAGCTTCCGGGACCGAGTATAGCAATCAGCCCCAGCATTTT. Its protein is CAWRASGTEYSNQPQHF.

In DNA form, the CDR3 reads TGTGCCAGCAGCCCACAGGGATTGGCCTACGAGCAGTACTTC. Amino acids: CASSPQGLAYEQYF. The chain employs TRBV13 and TRBJ2-7, with a weak D call TRBD1 (6 bases). The CDR3 runs to 14 residues. The germline V and J ends were trimmed by 5 bases and 2 bases, with 13 bases remaining between them. The germline V gene has CDR1 PRHDT and CDR2 FYEKMQ (reference sequence).

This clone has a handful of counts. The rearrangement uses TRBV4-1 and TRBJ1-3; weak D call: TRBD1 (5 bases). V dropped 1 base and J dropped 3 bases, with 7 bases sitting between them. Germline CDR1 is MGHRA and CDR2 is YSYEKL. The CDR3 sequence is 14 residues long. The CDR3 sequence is CASSQGTFGNTIYF. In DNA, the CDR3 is TGCGCCAGCAGCCAAGGGACATTTGGAAACACCATATATTTT.

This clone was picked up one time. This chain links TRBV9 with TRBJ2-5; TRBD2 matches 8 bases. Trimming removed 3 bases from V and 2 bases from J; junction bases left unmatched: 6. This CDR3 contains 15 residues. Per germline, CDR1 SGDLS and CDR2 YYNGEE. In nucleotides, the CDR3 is TGTGCCAGCAGCGCCTTACTAGCGGAACAAGAGACCCAGTACTTC. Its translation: CASSALLAEQETQYF. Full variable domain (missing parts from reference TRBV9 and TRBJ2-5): DSGVTQTPKHLITATGQRVTLRCSPRSGDLSVYWYQQSLDQGLQFLIQYYNGEERAKGNILERFSAQQFPDLHSELNLSSLELGDSALYFCASSALLAEQETQYFGPGTRLLVL.

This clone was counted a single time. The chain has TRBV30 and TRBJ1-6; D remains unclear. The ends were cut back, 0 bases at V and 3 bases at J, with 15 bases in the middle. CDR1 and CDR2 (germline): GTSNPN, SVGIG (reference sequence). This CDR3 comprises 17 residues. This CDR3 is CAWSVPGSSGYNSPLHF. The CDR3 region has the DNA TGTGCCTGGAGTGTACCCGGGTCCTCCGGCTATAATTCACCCCTCCACTTT. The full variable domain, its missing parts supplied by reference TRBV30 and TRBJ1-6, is SQTIHQWPATLVQPVGSPLSLECTVEGTSNPNLYWYRQAAGRGLQLLFYSVGIGQISSEVPQNLSASRPQDRQFILSSKKLLLSDSGFYLCAWSVPGSSGYNSPLHFGNGTRLTVT.

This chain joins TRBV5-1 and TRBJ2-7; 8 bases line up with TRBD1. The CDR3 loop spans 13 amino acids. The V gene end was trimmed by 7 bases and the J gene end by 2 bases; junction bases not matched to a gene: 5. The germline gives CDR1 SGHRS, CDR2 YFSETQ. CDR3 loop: CASARQGTYEQYF. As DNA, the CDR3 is TGCGCCAGCGCGAGACAGGGGACCTACGAGCAGTACTTC.

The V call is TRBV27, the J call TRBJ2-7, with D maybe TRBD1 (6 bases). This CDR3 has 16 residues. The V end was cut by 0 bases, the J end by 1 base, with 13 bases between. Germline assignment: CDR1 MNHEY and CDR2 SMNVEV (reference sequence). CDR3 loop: CASSLSYRALSYEQYF. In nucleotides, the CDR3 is TGTGCCAGCAGTTTATCGTACAGGGCCCTTTCCTACGAGCAGTACTTC.

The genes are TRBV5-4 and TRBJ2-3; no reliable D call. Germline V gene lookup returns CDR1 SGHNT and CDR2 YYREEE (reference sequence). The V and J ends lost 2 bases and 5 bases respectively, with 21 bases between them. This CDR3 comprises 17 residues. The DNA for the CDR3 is TGTGCCAGCAGCTTTCTTCTAGGCCCTCTTGAGATAGATACGCAGTATTTT. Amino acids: CASSFLLGPLEIDTQYF. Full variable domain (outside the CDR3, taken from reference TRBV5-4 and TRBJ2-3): ETGVTQSPTHLIKTRGQQVTLRCSSQSGHNTVSWYQQALGQGPQFIFQYYREEENGRGNFPPRFSGLQFPNYSSELNVNALELDDSALYLCASSFLLGPLEIDTQYFGPGTRLTVL.

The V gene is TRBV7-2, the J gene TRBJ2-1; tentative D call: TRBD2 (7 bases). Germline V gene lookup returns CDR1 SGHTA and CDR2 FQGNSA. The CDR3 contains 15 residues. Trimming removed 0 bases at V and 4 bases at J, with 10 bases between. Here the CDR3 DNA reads TGTGCCAGCAGCTTAGCCCGGGGGGCTTACAATGAGCAGTTCTTC. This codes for CASSLARGAYNEQFF.

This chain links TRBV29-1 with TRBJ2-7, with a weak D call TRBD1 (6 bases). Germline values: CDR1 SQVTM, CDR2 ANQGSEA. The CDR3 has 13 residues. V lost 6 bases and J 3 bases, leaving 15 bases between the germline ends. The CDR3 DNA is TGCAGCGTCCTCCCTGGCAGGGGCTACGAGCAGTACTTC. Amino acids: CSVLPGRGYEQYF.